This T cell receptor beta chain was obtained from a study of radiotherapy plus CTLA-4 blockade in lung cancer. Study overall: About 17% of enrolled patients responded objectively, and roughly 30% had disease control. Study results and limitations: After treatment with radiotherapy plus ipilimumab, TCR clones that came from the tumor expanded in blood.

With V trimmed by 3 bases and J by 5 bases, 4 bases remained unmatched. The CDR3 runs 14 residues. In germline, CDR1 is MNHEY, CDR2 SMNVEV (reference sequence). The protocol was immunoSEQ multiplex PCR, while the TCRdb copy is restricted to in-frame clones and leaves out a portion. The table lists about 66,000 clones, around 83% of them singletons. On this clone itself: What it binds is not known.

The chain joins TRBV27 to TRBJ1-2; TRBD1 agrees at 9 bases. The sequence derives from a human donor with non-small cell lung cancer who had a partial response to radiotherapy plus ipilimumab. The specimen comprised peripheral blood, sampled from a patient treated with radiotherapy plus ipilimumab. CDR3 nucleotides: TGTGCCAGCAGTTTTCTGGGACAGGGTTATGGCTACACCTTC. Amino acids: CASSFLGQGYGYTF.